Each of the 12 T cell receptor beta chains below was sequenced from the same sample in a study of response to subunit inactivated influenza vaccine listed by TCRdb under 2018. Library creation used RT-PCR. The run used an Illumina HiSeq 2500. TCRdb ran its own pipeline on the public reads, namely fastp trimming at Q25 and MiXCR clone calling, and kept in-frame beta chains. Each entry merges the rows of one CDR3 protein and shows their most common DNA and genes. Recorded for this sample are 500,000 to 600,000 distinct CDR3 sequences; 10% to 15% of them occurred a single time. The leading ten clones occupy around 13% of the sample. What the time point label conveys for this sample: 45 days after influenza vaccine administration. The sequences come from PBMCs from blood, collected around seven weeks after vaccination. These receptors originate from a man aged 50-60 years who received an inactivated influenza vaccine. Donor details come from another sample of the same person, matched by shared clones.

The rearrangement uses TRBV20-1 and TRBJ2-3; 7 bases agree with TRBD2. V lost 6 bases and J lost 0; bases outside the gene matches: 6. The CDR3 contains 14 residues. Looked up from germline, CDR1 is DFQATT and CDR2 is SNEGSKA (reference sequence). The CDR3 DNA follows: TGCAGTGCGCCCAGCGGGACTAGCACAGATACGCAGTATTTT. It specifies CSAPSGTSTDTQYF.

This clonotype was found a few times. The CDR3 DNA follows: TGTGCCAGCACCGGTGACCCAGACAATGAGCAGTTCTTC. Protein sequence: CASTGDPDNEQFF. V usage is TRBV9 and J usage is TRBJ2-1; D is undetermined. This CDR3 is 13 amino acids long. V lost 6 bases and J lost 5, with 12 bases in between. Per the germline V gene, CDR1 is SGDLS and CDR2 is YYNGEE.

V and J are TRBV5-6 and TRBJ1-2; 7 bases map to TRBD1. The CDR3 spans 21 residues. CDR1 and CDR2 from the germline V gene are SGHDT and YYEEEE. J was trimmed by 3 bases and V by 1 base; bases with no gene match: 24. The chain's CDR3 is CASSLPPGRTGQAGMDYGYTF. DNA of the CDR3: TGTGCCAGCAGCTTGCCCCCGGGTCGGACAGGCCAGGCAGGGATGGACTATGGCTACACCTTC.

This clonotype was recorded a few times. The chain carries TRBV7-2 and TRBJ2-1, with D possibly being TRBD2 (5 bases). CDR3 length: 14 residues. Germline V gene lookup returns CDR1 SGHTA and CDR2 FQGNSA. V gave up 3 bases and J gave up 5 bases, with 11 bases separating them. The CDR3 sequence is CASSFHRDHNEQFF. In DNA form, the CDR3 reads TGTGCCAGCAGCTTTCATCGGGATCACAATGAGCAGTTCTTC.

This clonotype appeared a few times. The gene calls are TRBV6-2 or TRBV6-3 and TRBJ2-5, with D unresolved. CDR1 and CDR2 from the germline V gene are MNHEY and SVGEGT. V gave up 1 base and J gave up 1 base, with 7 bases separating them. The CDR3 totals 14 residues. CDR3 loop: CASSYFQSQETQYF. CDR3 sequence (DNA): TGTGCCAGCAGTTACTTTCAGTCCCAAGAGACCCAGTACTTC.

V and J are TRBV29-1 and TRBJ2-5, with D possibly matching TRBD1 (5 bases). The V end lost 0 bases, the J end lost 2 bases, and 13 bases lay between the germline ends. This CDR3 is 15 amino acids long. The germline gives CDR1 SQVTM, CDR2 ANQGSEA. Here the CDR3 DNA reads TGCAGCGTTGAAGAGTATAATAAGGGGCAAGAGACCCAGTACTTC. It yields the protein CSVEEYNKGQETQYF.

The table lists this clonotype with a few counts. The chain employs TRBV6-6 and TRBJ2-3; D possibly corresponds to TRBD2 (5 bases). V dropped 2 bases and J dropped 9 bases, with 9 bases sitting between them. CDR3 length: 12 residues. Per germline, CDR1 MNHNY and CDR2 SVGAGI (reference sequence). As DNA, the CDR3 is TGTGCCAGCAGTTACGGCGGGCGGACGCAGTATTTT. Residues: CASSYGGRTQYF.

The chain carries TRBV12-3 or TRBV12-4 and TRBJ1-5, with a possible D match to TRBD1 (5 bases). This CDR3 comprises 16 residues. The germline V and J ends were trimmed by 5 bases and 0 bases, with 14 bases remaining between them. CDR3 bases: TGTGCCAGCAGTCCAAGGGGCGTTTATAGCAATCAGCCCCAGCATTTT. Translation gives CASSPRGVYSNQPQHF.

This clonotype was seen a few times. The V gene is TRBV20-1, the J gene TRBJ2-7; D gene ambiguous. Trimming removed 4 bases from V and 4 bases from J, with 11 bases in between. CDR1 and CDR2 from the germline V gene are DFQATT and SNEGSKA (reference sequence). The CDR3 extends over 12 amino acids. The CDR3 nucleotides read TGCAGTGCTATAGTGGGCTCTTACGAGCAGTACTTC. This sequence encodes CSAIVGSYEQYF.

Regarding this clonotype: At one end the junction does not follow the germline gene, possibly because of a read error. This sequence joins TRBV24-1 and TRBJ2-1, with D tentatively TRBD1 (6 bases). The CDR3 loop spans 11 amino acids. Per germline, CDR1 KGHDR and CDR2 SFDVKD. The CDR3 reads CATRRGNERFF. CDR3 sequence (DNA): TGTGCCACCAGAAGGGGGAATGAGCGGTTCTTC.

In this sample, this clonotype turned up a few times. The chain links TRBV3-1 to TRBJ1-5; D call uncertain. The CDR3 contains 13 residues. V lost 2 bases, J lost 7 bases, and 9 bases lay in between. The germline gives CDR1 LGHDT, CDR2 YNNKEL (reference sequence). The DNA for the CDR3 is TGTGCCAGCAGCCAAAGCCCGGCGCAGCCCCAGCATTTT. This gives the protein CASSQSPAQPQHF.

At least ten counts were recorded for this clonotype. The rearrangement joins TRBV20-1 to TRBJ2-7, with D possibly being TRBD2 (6 bases). The CDR3 is made up of 16 amino acids. Germline CDR1 DFQATT, CDR2 SNEGSKA (reference sequence). Trimming stripped 0 bases from V and 4 bases from J, with 19 bases between. DNA for the CDR3: TGCAGTGCTAGAGATAGGGGCGGAGGGTCCGGATACGAGCAGTACTTC. It yields the protein CSARDRGGGSGYEQYF.